This T cell receptor (beta chain) was recovered during a study of cytomegalovirus exposure and HLA in healthy donors (dated by TCRdb to about 2017). In terms of the full investigation: According to an earlier analysis of a few hundred of the donors, about 179 million T cells yielded roughly 110 million unique TCR beta sequences and about 300 Gb of sequence data. Genome-wide SNP genotypes for about 55% of the 666 donors were used in a later genetic analysis, which treated that subset as a discovery cohort. Typing coverage differed by locus: A, B, C, DRB1 and DQB1 were typed in roughly 629-630 donors, DQA1 in roughly 510, DPA1 in 600 to 610, and DPB1 in just under 480. Alongside the repertoire data, information on donor age, sex, ethnicity and CMV serostatus was compiled. In a later analysis, previously published TCR beta repertoires from about 640 donors were re-analyzed and high-resolution HLA genotyping was added so that TCR occurrence patterns could be studied. The later analysis used no new phenotypic data to find candidate immune exposures, relying instead on TCR beta sequences and their occurrence across donors. The study profiled the T cell repertoires of 500 to 800 subjects by immunosequencing and related them to cytomegalovirus serostatus. The study aimed to test whether cataloging public T cell receptors could reveal signatures of past pathogen exposure. Among under 450 genotyped donors of the cohort, an average of 235,054 unique TCR beta nucleotide sequences were sequenced per donor, approximately 20% of them non-productive. In addition to the first cohort of 666 subjects, a separate validation cohort of over 90 different subjects was used. An early release covering 550 to 700 HLA-typed donors comprised roughly 300 gigabases of sequencing data and tens of millions of unique TCR sequences. An earlier analysis of 587 of the donors used high-throughput TCR beta sequencing to judge whether each TCR beta V gene segment behaved as functional or pseudogenic. Every repertoire in the discovery cohort had been generated on one and the same sequencing platform. The study combined high-throughput TCR immunosequencing, statistical association of individual TCRs with disease status, and machine learning to predict cytomegalovirus infection status. Because of strong linkage in the cohort, five DR-DQ haplotypes were treated as single units for association and clustering. The genetic ancestry cluster associated with self-reported Caucasian donors included 81% of the 350 to 500 genotyped donors. Class I and class II HLA loci were covered by the typing at four-digit resolution. The investigation overall reported the following: A further reported finding was that TCR beta sequences accurately predicted the HLA-A and HLA-B alleles for most subjects in the first cohort. In a later analysis, the rate of TCR association differed among HLA loci, with DRB1 alleles having the most associated TCRs and HLA-C alleles having the fewest. Compared with equally common non-associated chains, HLA-associated TCR beta chains in a later analysis were more clonally expanded and had lower generation probabilities. Correlated functional status among segregating V segments might be attributable to linkage disequilibrium, but an unknown experimental factor could not be ruled out. According to a later analysis, parvovirus B19, influenza, CMV and Epstein-Barr virus appeared linked to several top co-occurrence clusters. The study gave a list of 150 to 200 TCR beta chains associated with cytomegalovirus. In an earlier analysis of about 540 of the donors, most TCR beta V segments were observed in productive rearrangements about 90% or about 30% of the time, broadly matching IMGT annotations. HLA typing was unavailable for some donors at each locus, so association tests used only the typed subset. The earlier analysis of some 560 of the donors excluded roughly 17 rarely observed V segments, including chromosome 9 orphons, because counts were too low. A later genetic analysis associated a missense DCLRE1C variant with V-gene and J-gene trimming of TCR beta chains, and an independent cohort replicated the association. A cluster of highly shared sequence variants was judged likely to be a technical artifact of the sequencing pipeline. Because the 87-base-pair reads could not distinguish some IMGT-functional V segments, including TRBV6-2 and TRBV6-3, those segments were excluded. In vitro tests confirmed that three of the cytomegalovirus-associated TCR beta chains recognize cytomegalovirus antigens. Roughly uniform sequencing depth across donors was assumed in presence/absence analyses, although this assumption may not hold. According to the authors, the approach could potentially be generalized to other disease states and immunological phenotypes. Across donors, most TCR sequences were observed very rarely, whereas some public TCRs were present in many individuals. A later analysis associated about 17,000 TCR beta sequences with specific HLA alleles at a false discovery rate of 0.05. When HLA alleles, especially DR and DQ, strongly co-occurred, attributing TCR associations to individual alleles was difficult. Most CMV-associated TCR beta chains appeared to be HLA-restricted in a later analysis, and the HLA associations seemed to be driven largely by CMV exposure. For the cohort, immune exposure information was limited to CMV serostatus. The cohort was sequenced for TCR beta chains only, and without alpha or paired-chain data the features that could be detected were limited. The classifier was reported to diagnose cytomegalovirus status with high specificity and sensitivity in both the original cohort and the validation cohort. A later genetic analysis reported fewer N-insertions in productive TCRs among donors in an Asian-associated ancestry cluster than the roughly 700-donor mean.

The cohort was made up of roughly 670 healthy bone marrow donors. At the time of sampling, all cohort members were nominally healthy, though unrecorded immune exposures were likely present. The donor was CMV seropositive and was included in the group of approximately 300 seropositive cohort members. A peripheral blood sample was collected from each donor, and TCR beta sequencing was performed on peripheral blood mononuclear cells. The Qiagen DNeasy Blood Extraction Kit was used to extract genomic DNA from the blood cell samples. Library preparation employed the immunoSEQ multiplex PCR assay. For the multiplex PCR, a mixture combining 60 forward primers for TCR Vbeta segments and 13 reverse primers for TCR Jbeta segments was used. A multiplex PCR assay on genomic DNA amplified the CDR3 region of rearranged TCR beta genes. The Illumina HiSeq System was used to sequence the amplified TCR beta libraries as 87-base-pair reads. Per the source publication's procedure: Across the 500 to 850 repertoires, a later analysis counted approximately 75 million unique TCR beta chains, 9 million to 14 million of which were shared by at least two donors. A nearest-neighbor algorithm error-corrected the raw reads and collapsed the reads into unique sequences, merging closely related sequences to remove PCR and sequencing errors. V, D and J gene segments were assigned by aligning CDR3 sequences to IMGT reference sequences. For a sequence to be retained, a match of at least six nucleotides to both a V gene segment and a J gene segment was required. Rearrangements were called productive when the CDR3 lacked stop codons and stayed in frame with V and J; all others were non-productive. Following IMGT convention, CDR3 was defined as the stretch from the second conserved V-encoded cysteine to the conserved J-encoded phenylalanine. The earlier analysis of about 610 of the donors excluded sequences that lacked an unambiguous match to a single V gene segment. In an earlier analysis of 587 of the donors, V segments were called functional above 56.7% productive rearrangements and were called segregating when the between-donor standard deviation exceeded 5%. A statistical classification framework was built to diagnose cytomegalovirus status from the catalog of TCR beta chain sequences. In a later analysis, V and J genes were assigned by comparing TCR nucleotide sequences against IMGT/GENE-DB human TR gene sequences. In a later analysis, CDR3 sequences and most-parsimonious VDJ recombination scenarios were assigned using the TCRdist pipeline. A later analysis defined each TCR beta chain by its CDR3 amino acid sequence plus V-gene family, and excluded reads lacking a unique V-gene family. In a later analysis, nearly 600 highly shared, low-generation-probability nucleotide sequences were removed to address suspected cross-contamination and a sequencing artifact. In a later analysis, a clonal expansion index was calculated for each public chain from normalized within-repertoire ranks of inferred template counts. A later analysis computed generation probabilities with a VDJ recombination model fitted to out-of-frame rearrangements, and checked the results against IGoR. Hypergeometric tests were used in a later analysis to score TCR-TCR, TCR-HLA and TCR-CMV co-occurrence, with a repertoire-size bias correction applied to the TCR pairs. In a later analysis, false discovery rates were estimated by permuting HLA or CMV assignments 20 times. In a later analysis, co-occurring TCRs were grouped with DBSCAN, and TCRdist sequence similarity was added when clustering was performed within HLA-allele-positive subsets. Co-occurrence clustering excluded repertoires with fewer than 30,000 or more than 120,000 public chains, plus five with anomalous nucleotide sharing. TCRdb retrieved this table from immuneACCESS and kept in-frame rearrangements only. Not all clones are present; in checked studies, unresolved V genes account for under half, and no reason is known for the remainder. Clone size and V and J calls were adopted from that table, with D and trimming inferred from the DNA. The sample includes 60,000 to 80,000 clones, with approximately 82% observed a single time. The top ten constitute 3% of the sample.

CDR1 SGHTA and CDR2 FQGNSA were looked up in the germline V gene. The CDR3 goes from the cysteine to the phenylalanine over 15 residues. Only the CDR3 portion is preserved as DNA: 45 bases, with reading frame beginning at the first base. V is reduced by 2 bases and J by 3 bases, leaving a spacing of 12 bases between them. With respect to this clone: This receptor's antigen is unknown. Base qualities are missing; no much larger clone stands one base away.

This sequence uses TRBV7-2 and TRBJ2-3; TRBD2 might be the D gene, on 7 matching bases. The origin of this receptor is a girl aged 10-17 years in good health and CMV-seropositive. What was sequenced was PBMCs. The CDR3 here reads CASSLKRGHTDTQYF. The nucleotide sequence is given as TGTGCCAGCAGCTTAAAGCGGGGACATACAGATACGCAGTATTTT.